The 3 T cell receptor beta chains reported below all come from one sample, sequenced in a study of T cell changes during pregnancy in multiple sclerosis. Assay: immunoSEQ multiplex PCR; the TCRdb copy retains only in-frame clones and omits some. The sample has tens of thousands of clones; almost 95% are singletons. Sequenced material: CD4+ T cells from peripheral blood mononuclear cells, taken in the third trimester of pregnancy. The receptors were gathered from a female donor with multiple sclerosis, enrolled in a pregnancy study.

This sequence joins TRBV10-3 and TRBJ1-5; the match to TRBD1 covers 10 bases. CDR3 length equals 14 residues. CDR1 is ENHRY, CDR2 SYGVKD, per germline. V lost 7 bases to trimming and J lost 5 bases; unmatched junction nucleotides: 5. The DNA for the CDR3 is TGTGCCATCAACGACAGGGGGCAGGATCAGCCCCAGCATTTT. It yields the protein CAINDRGQDQPQHF.

V and J are TRBV6-5 and TRBJ1-2, with 10 positions matching TRBD1. The V gene end was trimmed by 6 bases and the J gene end by 5 bases; junction bases not matched to a gene: 6. The CDR3 is made up of 14 amino acids. Germline V gives CDR1 MNHEY, CDR2 SVGAGI. The CDR3 spells CASRRGQGIYGYTF. CDR3 coding DNA: TGTGCCAGCAGAAGGGGACAGGGGATATATGGCTACACCTTC.

The V call is TRBV19, the J call TRBJ1-1, with a tentative D call TRBD1 (6 bases). With 10 bases removed from V and 1 base from J, the gap between germline ends came to 16 bases. Germline CDR1 and CDR2: LNHDA and SQIVND (reference sequence). The CDR3 totals 14 residues. The DNA for the CDR3 is TGTGCCACCCTGGCGGGGGCGTGGAACACTGAAGCTTTCTTT. Encoded protein: CATLAGAWNTEAFF.